This TCR beta chain was documented in a study of blood T cell repertoires in COVID-19. Study as a whole: Both acute and convalescent COVID-19 samples were obtained from the United States, Italy and Spain. The cDNA or gDNA used as material had been derived from T cells, B-cell-depleted T cells, or PBMCs.

The CDR3 totals 16 residues. Germline V gene sequence: CDR1 MDHEN, CDR2 SYDVKM. V was clipped by 4 bases and J by 0 bases, with 12 bases between them. Per the original data handling: How many nucleated cells were present was estimated from reference gene primer amplification. Clones were sequenced by immunoSEQ multiplex PCR, and TCRdb holds only the in-frame ones, with some missing. The D gene and trimming were derived from the DNA, and the V and J assignments and clone size from that table. This repertoire shows fewer than 350,000 clones, around 81% found once; its top ten account for just under 3%.

The sequenced material came from peripheral blood. The receptor was isolated from a woman aged 60-70 years with active or convalescent COVID-19. V is TRBV28 and J is TRBJ2-2; D is perhaps TRBD1 (5 bases). Here the CDR3 DNA reads TGTGCCAGCAGTTCGCAGGGTTCAACGAACACCGGGGAGCTGTTTTTT. Protein: CASSSQGSTNTGELFF.